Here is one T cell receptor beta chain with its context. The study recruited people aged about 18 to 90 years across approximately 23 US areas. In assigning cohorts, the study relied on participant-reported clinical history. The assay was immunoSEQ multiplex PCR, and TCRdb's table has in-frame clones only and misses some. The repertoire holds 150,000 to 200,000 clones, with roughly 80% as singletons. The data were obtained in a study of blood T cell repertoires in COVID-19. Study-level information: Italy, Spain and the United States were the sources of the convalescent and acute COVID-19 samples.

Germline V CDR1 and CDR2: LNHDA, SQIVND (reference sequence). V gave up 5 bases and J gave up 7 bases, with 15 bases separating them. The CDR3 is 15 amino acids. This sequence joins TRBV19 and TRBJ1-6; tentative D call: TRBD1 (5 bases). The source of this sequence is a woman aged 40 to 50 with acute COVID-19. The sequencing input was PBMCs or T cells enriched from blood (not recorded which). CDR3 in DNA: TGTGCCAGTAGTTCCGCCGGGACTGGGAATTCACCCCTCCACTTT. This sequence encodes CASSSAGTGNSPLHF.